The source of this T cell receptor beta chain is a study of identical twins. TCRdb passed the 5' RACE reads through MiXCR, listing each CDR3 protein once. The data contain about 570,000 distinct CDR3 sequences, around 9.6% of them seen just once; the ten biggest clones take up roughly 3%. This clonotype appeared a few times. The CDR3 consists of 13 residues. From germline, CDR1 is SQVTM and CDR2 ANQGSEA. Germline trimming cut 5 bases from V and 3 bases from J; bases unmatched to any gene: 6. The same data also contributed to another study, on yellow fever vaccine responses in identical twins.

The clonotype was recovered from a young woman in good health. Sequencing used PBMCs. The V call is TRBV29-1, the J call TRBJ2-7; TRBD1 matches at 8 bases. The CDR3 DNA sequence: TGCAGCGTTACGACAGGGGTAGGCTACGAGCAGTACTTC. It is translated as CSVTTGVGYEQYF.